Below, 9 T cell receptor beta chains from the same sample are listed, as sequenced in a study of T-cell memory formation after mild COVID-19 (dated by TCRdb to the early 2020s). Library creation used 5' RACE. The sequencer listed for this sample is Illumina NovaSeq 6000. TCRdb reran the public reads through fastp at Q25 and MiXCR, keeping productive beta chains. When rows share a CDR3 protein, they turn into one entry using the most common DNA and genes. The sample has 100,000 to 130,000 distinct CDR3 sequences on record, 15% to 20% of them singletons. Roughly 5.5% of the sample is held by the ten biggest clonotypes. Sequencing was performed on PBMCs or a T cell subset sorted from them (not recorded which). These receptors were obtained from a man younger than 30 who had mild COVID-19 (a few samples of this study predate the infection). The sample titles of this study are shuffled in the database, so cell type and time point are left out; the donor was told from shared clones.

This clonotype was recorded many times. The CDR3 region is CASSPRQGGPYEQYF. The CDR3 DNA reads TGCGCCAGCAGCCCTCGACAGGGGGGCCCCTACGAGCAGTACTTC. The gene calls are TRBV5-1 and TRBJ2-7; 9 bases are shared with TRBD1. CDR3 size: 15 residues. The V gene end was trimmed by 4 bases and the J gene end by 2 bases; junction bases not matched to a gene: 7. CDR1 and CDR2 (germline): SGHRS, YFSETQ.

The rearrangement joins TRBV28 to TRBJ1-6; D remains unclear. Trimming shortened V by 6 bases and J by 9 bases, and 12 bases separated the two germline ends. This CDR3 is built from 13 residues. CDR1 and CDR2 (germline): MDHEN, SYDVKM. DNA for the CDR3: TGTGCCAGCAGCTCCCCGAATTCTTCACCCCTCCACTTT. Amino acids: CASSSPNSSPLHF.

J is TRBJ2-2 and V is TRBV28, with 7 bases fitting TRBD1. The CDR3 totals 16 residues. The V and J ends lost 7 bases and 0 bases, in that order; junction bases with no gene match: 8. Germline CDR1 MDHEN, CDR2 SYDVKM. DNA of the CDR3: TGTGCCAGCACATCCCCTACAGGGGCGAACACCGGGGAGCTGTTTTTT. It encodes CASTSPTGANTGELFF.

This clonotype was counted only a few times. The chain recombines TRBV10-3 with TRBJ2-3; D may correspond to TRBD1 or TRBD2 (5 bases each). The CDR3 has 13 residues. Germline CDR1 ENHRY, CDR2 SYGVKD. V was trimmed by 4 bases and J by 2 bases, leaving 7 bases between them. The DNA of the CDR3 is TGTGCCATCAGTGGGGGGAACACAGATACGCAGTATTTT. Its translation is CAISGGNTDTQYF.

A few counts support this clonotype. The rearrangement uses TRBV14 and TRBJ1-2, with a tentative D call TRBD1 (5 bases). With 6 bases removed from V and 4 bases from J, the gap between germline ends came to 18 bases. CDR1 and CDR2 from the germline V gene are SGHDN and FVKESK. The CDR3 has 15 residues. The DNA for the CDR3 is TGTGCCAGCAGTCTGGGGACGGGGTCTGGCTATGGCTACACCTTC. Its protein is CASSLGTGSGYGYTF.

This clonotype was detected a few times. This chain links TRBV6-6 with TRBJ1-6, with D unresolved. Trimming took 6 bases from V and 6 from J, leaving 9 bases between them. This CDR3 is 13 amino acids long. The germline V gene encodes CDR1 MNHNY and CDR2 SVGAGI (reference sequence). This CDR3 is CASRFTSNSPLHF. CDR3 DNA sequence: TGTGCCAGCAGGTTTACCTCTAATTCACCCCTCCACTTT.

This clonotype was detected once. V usage is TRBV4-2 and J usage is TRBJ1-2; TRBD1 aligns across 9 bases. The CDR3 is made up of 15 amino acids. The trim removed 1 base at V and 5 bases at J, leaving 5 bases unmatched. Germline V gene data show CDR1 as LGHNA and CDR2 as YNFKEQ. For the CDR3, the DNA is TGTGCCAGCAGCCAAGCAAGAGGGACAGGGTATGGCTACACCTTC. Translating it yields CASSQARGTGYGYTF.

The table lists this clonotype with a few counts. V gene TRBV4-1 combines with J gene TRBJ1-1; D perhaps matches TRBD1 (6 bases). CDR3 length equals 14 residues. Trimming stripped 6 bases from V and 2 bases from J, with 13 bases between. In germline, CDR1 is MGHRA, CDR2 YSYEKL. CDR3: CASRGALRNTEAFF. DNA for the CDR3: TGCGCCAGCAGGGGGGCGTTGAGAAACACTGAAGCTTTCTTT.

This clonotype occurred a few times. The V gene is TRBV12-3 or TRBV12-4, the J gene TRBJ1-1, with a possible D match to TRBD1 (5 bases). CDR3 size: 11 residues. Deletions cut 9 bases from V and 7 bases from J, with 12 bases between. DNA for the CDR3: TGTGCCAGTACGGGGGTGGGTGAAGCTTTCTTT. Residues: CASTGVGEAFF.